Each of the 16 T cell receptor beta chains below was sequenced from the same sample in a study of human T cells and chemical hapten exposure (dated by TCRdb to 2020 to 2022). Reading the label with the study, this specimen's time point is: pre-sensitization, week 0. Read against the paper, the sample's treatment or condition label means: therapeutic diphenylcyclopropenone sensitization with weekly scalp DPC. The library was prepared using RACE. The instrument was a NextSeq 500. The public reads were reprocessed in TCRdb via fastp at Q25 and MiXCR, keeping in-frame beta chains. For every CDR3 protein sequence, its rows merge into one entry that carries the most common genes and DNA. The sample includes approximately 41,000 distinct CDR3 sequences, with 7.5% to 8% observed a single time. Of the sample, around 1.2% falls within the top ten clones. The specimen was whole blood, collected in connection with sensitization to the hapten diphenylcyclopropenone (DPC). These TCRs come from a woman aged 45-59 years with alopecia areata. Some clones in this sample may be carry-over from other donors' samples.

This clonotype was picked up many times. The chain employs TRBV14 and TRBJ2-3; 12 nucleotides line up with TRBD2. CDR1 SGHDN and CDR2 FVKESK come from the germline V gene. V gave up 4 bases and J gave up 5 bases; unmatched junction bases: 7. This CDR3 has 16 residues. The CDR3 nucleotides read TGTGCCAGCAGCCGCGAGCCGGGACTAGCGGGAGATACGCAGTATTTT. The encoded protein is CASSREPGLAGDTQYF.

This clonotype turned up a few times. The J gene is TRBJ2-3, the V gene TRBV4-2; TRBD1 matches 10 bases. The CDR3 totals 16 residues. CDR1 is LGHNA, CDR2 YNFKEQ, per germline. After removal of 4 bases from V and 3 bases from J, the junction contained 7 bases not matched to a gene. The CDR3 reads CASSPQPGQGTDTQYF. CDR3 DNA sequence: TGTGCCAGCAGCCCGCAACCGGGACAGGGGACAGATACGCAGTATTTT.

This clonotype appeared many times. V is TRBV5-4 and J is TRBJ1-6, with 9 nucleotides matching TRBD1. Germline CDR1 reads SGHNT; CDR2 reads YYREEE (reference sequence). CDR3 length equals 17 residues. The V segment lost 1 base and the J segment 10 bases; nucleotides outside the gene matches: 12. The CDR3 is CASSLISTGTGSSPLHF. In DNA, the CDR3 is TGTGCCAGCAGCTTGATCTCGACCGGGACAGGGAGCTCACCCCTCCACTTT.

This clonotype has ten or more counts. J is TRBJ2-3 and V is TRBV24-1; tentatively, D is TRBD2 (5 bases). Germline V gives CDR1 KGHDR, CDR2 SFDVKD. V lost 5 bases, J lost 4 bases, and 9 bases lay in between. The CDR3 length is 13 residues. The CDR3 DNA reads TGTGCCACCAGTGCCGGGATCGCAGATACGCAGTATTTT. Encoded protein: CATSAGIADTQYF.

This clonotype was counted at least ten times. J is TRBJ1-1 and V is TRBV7-9; D remains ambiguous. CDR3 size: 11 residues. Germline V CDR1 and CDR2: SEHNR, FQNEAQ (reference sequence). Trimming took 3 bases from V and 11 from J, leaving 10 bases between them. The CDR3 protein is CASSLIGEAFF. The CDR3 nucleotides are TGTGCCAGCAGCTTGATCGGGGAGGCTTTCTTT.

This clonotype showed up just once. At one end the junction does not follow the germline gene, possibly because of a read error. The gene calls are TRBV12-3 or TRBV12-4 and TRBJ2-7, with TRBD2 identical over 11 bases. The CDR3 runs 14 residues. CDR3 loop: CVSSLAGGPYEQYF. CDR3 sequence (DNA): TGTGTCAGCAGTTTAGCGGGAGGGCCGTACGAGCAGTACTTC.

This clonotype was seen ten or more times. The V gene is TRBV28, the J gene TRBJ2-7; no firm D call. The CDR3 totals 12 residues. The ends were cut back, 7 bases at V and 4 bases at J, with 11 bases in the middle. Germline CDR1 and CDR2: MDHEN and SYDVKM. CDR3 DNA sequence: TGTGCCAGCACAGCCTCGTCTTACGAGCAGTACTTC. It is translated as CASTASSYEQYF.

This clonotype has more than one count but fewer than ten. The chain is built from TRBV28 and TRBJ2-7; D remains ambiguous. CDR1 and CDR2 from the germline V gene are MDHEN and SYDVKM. The CDR3 has 11 amino acids. The V end was cut by 5 bases, the J end by 4 bases, with 6 bases between. This CDR3 reads CASSLLYEQYF. The CDR3 coding sequence is TGTGCCAGCAGTCTCTTGTACGAGCAGTACTTC.

V usage is TRBV20-1 and J usage is TRBJ2-1; no firm D call. This CDR3 region has 11 residues. Per germline, CDR1 DFQATT and CDR2 SNEGSKA (reference sequence). V lost 3 bases and J 6 bases, leaving 6 bases between the germline ends. Here the CDR3 reads CSASRGNEQFF. DNA of the CDR3: TGCAGTGCTAGTCGTGGCAATGAGCAGTTCTTC.

This clonotype was counted ten times or more. V usage is TRBV6-5 and J usage is TRBJ1-1; D not resolved. CDR1 is MNHEY and CDR2 is SVGAGI in the germline V gene. This CDR3 comprises 15 residues. The V and J ends lost 2 bases and 2 bases respectively, with 12 bases between them. The CDR3 sequence: CASSYGLGRNTEAFF. The CDR3 nucleotides are TGTGCCAGCAGTTACGGTTTGGGGAGAAACACTGAAGCTTTCTTT.

Ten or more counts support this clonotype. This chain connects TRBV11-2 to TRBJ2-4; 8 nucleotides align to TRBD1. The CDR3 loop spans 13 amino acids. Germline V gene sequence: CDR1 SGHAT, CDR2 FQNNGV. Trimming removed 5 bases from V and 7 bases from J; junction bases left unmatched: 4. CDR3 sequence (DNA): TGTGCCAGCAGCCCGGGACAGGTGAACATTCAGTACTTC. It yields the protein CASSPGQVNIQYF. Using reference TRBV11-2 and TRBJ2-4 for the parts outside the CDR3, the full variable domain is EAGVAQSPRYKIIEKRQSVAFWCNPISGHATLYWYQQILGQGPKLLIQFQNNGVVDDSQLPKDRFSAERLKGVDSTLKIQPAKLEDSAVYLCASSPGQVNIQYFGAGTRLSVL.

This clonotype was counted ten times or more. J is TRBJ1-5 and V is TRBV2; 8 bases are shared with TRBD1. CDR3 length: 16 amino acids. The V segment lost 2 bases and the J segment 3 bases; nucleotides outside the gene matches: 6. Germline-derived CDR1 and CDR2 are SNHLY and FYNNEI. Here the CDR3 reads CASSELGQVLNQPQHF. The DNA for the CDR3 is TGTGCCAGCAGTGAATTGGGACAGGTCCTCAATCAGCCCCAGCATTTT.

The genes are TRBV2 and TRBJ1-6, with 7 bases identical to TRBD1. Germline V gene data show CDR1 as SNHLY and CDR2 as FYNNEI. V was pared by 4 bases and J by 6 bases, with 6 bases of the junction left unmatched. The CDR3 runs to 15 residues. The CDR3: CASSGNRGGNSPLHF. The CDR3 DNA follows: TGTGCCAGCAGTGGGAACAGGGGTGGTAATTCACCCCTCCACTTT.

This clonotype was seen at least ten times. The chain recombines TRBV28 with TRBJ1-1, with D unresolved. The CDR3 extends over 11 amino acids. Germline assignment: CDR1 MDHEN and CDR2 SYDVKM. The V end was cut by 2 bases, the J end by 7 bases, with 5 bases between. CDR3 residues: CASSLLSEAFF. The CDR3 DNA reads TGTGCCAGCAGTTTACTGAGTGAAGCTTTCTTT. Full variable domain (remainder filled in from reference TRBV28 and TRBJ1-1): DVKVTQSSRYLVKRTGEKVFLECVQDMDHENMFWYRQDPGLGLRLIYFSYDVKMKEKGDIPEGYSVSREKKERFSLILESASTNQTSMYLCASSLLSEAFFGQGTRLTVV.

This clonotype was picked up a small number of times. This chain joins TRBV29-1 and TRBJ2-7; 7 bases line up with TRBD2. Germline V gene lookup returns CDR1 SQVTM and CDR2 ANQGSEA. This CDR3 is 12 amino acids long. J was trimmed by 2 bases and V by 6 bases; bases with no gene match: 4. The CDR3 loop is CSVGTIAYEQYF. As DNA, the CDR3 is TGCAGCGTCGGGACTATAGCCTACGAGCAGTACTTC.

The genes are TRBV28 and TRBJ2-1; D not resolved. The V gene lost 4 bases and the J gene lost 7 bases, with 8 bases spanning the gap. CDR3 length: 12 amino acids. Germline loops: CDR1 MDHEN, CDR2 SYDVKM. CDR3 protein: CASSSLLNEQFF. The CDR3 DNA sequence: TGTGCCAGCAGTTCCCTCCTTAATGAGCAGTTCTTC.